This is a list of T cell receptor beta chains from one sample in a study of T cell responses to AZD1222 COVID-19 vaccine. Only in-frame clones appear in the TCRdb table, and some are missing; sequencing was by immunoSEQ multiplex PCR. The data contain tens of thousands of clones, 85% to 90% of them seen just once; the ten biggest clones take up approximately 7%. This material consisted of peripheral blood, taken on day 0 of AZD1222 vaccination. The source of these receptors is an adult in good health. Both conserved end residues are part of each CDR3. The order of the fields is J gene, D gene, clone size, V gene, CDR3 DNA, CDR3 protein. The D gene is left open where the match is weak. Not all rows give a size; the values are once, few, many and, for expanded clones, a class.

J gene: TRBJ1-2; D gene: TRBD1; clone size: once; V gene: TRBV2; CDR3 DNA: TGTGCCAGCAGTGAACGGTTTGGGACAGGGAATGGAAATGGCTACACCTTC; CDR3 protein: CASSERFGTGNGNGYTF
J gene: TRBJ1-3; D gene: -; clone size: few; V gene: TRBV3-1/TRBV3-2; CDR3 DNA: TGTGCCAGCAGCCAAGAGGGGGGAAACACCATATATTTT; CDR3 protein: CASSQEGGNTIYF
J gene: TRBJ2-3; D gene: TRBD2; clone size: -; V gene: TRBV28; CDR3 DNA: TGTGCCAGTTACTCCGGGACTAGCAGAGATACGCAGTATTTT; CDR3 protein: CASYSGTSRDTQYF
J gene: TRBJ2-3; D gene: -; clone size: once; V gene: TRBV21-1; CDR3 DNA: TGTGCCAGCAGCCCACTACTAGCGGGAGAGGCAGATACGCAGTATTTT; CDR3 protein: CASSPLLAGEADTQYF
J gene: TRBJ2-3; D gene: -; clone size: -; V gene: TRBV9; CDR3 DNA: TGTGCCAGCGGGGGGGCGGTTAGCACAGATACGCAGTATTTT; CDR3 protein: CASGGAVSTDTQYF
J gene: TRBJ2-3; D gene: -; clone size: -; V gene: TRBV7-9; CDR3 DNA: TGTGCCAGCAGCATCCAGAGCACAGATACGCAGTATTTT; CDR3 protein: CASSIQSTDTQYF
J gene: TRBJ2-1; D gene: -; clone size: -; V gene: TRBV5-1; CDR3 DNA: TGCGCCAGCAGAGGTGCATCCTCCTCCTACAATGAGCAGTTCTTC; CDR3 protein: CASRGASSSYNEQFF
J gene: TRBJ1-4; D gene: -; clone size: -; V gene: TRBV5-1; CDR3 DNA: TGCGCCAGCAGCGTTACAGGGCGTAATGAAAAACTGTTTTTT; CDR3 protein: CASSVTGRNEKLFF
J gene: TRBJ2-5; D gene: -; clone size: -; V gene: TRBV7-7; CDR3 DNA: TGTGCCAGCAGCTCGGGTGCCCTCAGGGGTGCGAGGGAGACCCAGTACTTC; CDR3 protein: CASSSGALRGARETQYF
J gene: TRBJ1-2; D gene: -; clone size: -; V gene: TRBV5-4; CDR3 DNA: TGTGCCAGCAGCTCCGACGGCCTGGACTATGGCTACACCTTC; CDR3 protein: CASSSDGLDYGYTF
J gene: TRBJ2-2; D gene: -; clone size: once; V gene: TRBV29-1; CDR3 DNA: TGCAGCGTTGATTTTGGTCCTAATCAAGGGGAGCTGTTTTTT; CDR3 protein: CSVDFGPNQGELFF
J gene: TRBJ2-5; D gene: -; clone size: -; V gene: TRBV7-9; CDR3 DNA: TGTGCCAGCAGCTTGTCAGGGGCGGCAGAGACCCAGTACTTC; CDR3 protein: CASSLSGAAETQYF
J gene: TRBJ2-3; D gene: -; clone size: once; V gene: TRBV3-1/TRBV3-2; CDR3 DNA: TGTGCCAGCAGCCAGCTGGATACGCAGTATTTT; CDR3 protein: CASSQLDTQYF